A selection of T cell receptor beta chains follows, all from one sample in a study of siplizumab effects on memory and regulatory T cells. Measured with immunoSEQ multiplex PCR; TCRdb has only the in-frame clones, and not every one. Of 100,000 or so clones listed, around 95% are singletons. Sequences were obtained from non-Treg CD4+ T cells sorted from blood. The receptors derive from a human donor in good health. Both conserved end residues are part of each CDR3. A D gene is named only where the DNA matches it firmly. Clone size is stated in some rows and not others, as once, few, many or a class when expanded.

length	size	V	D	J	CDR3	DNA
15	-	TRBV15	TRBD2	TRBJ2-3	CATSRAGGSTDTQYF	TGTGCCACCAGCCGAGCGGGGGGAAGCACAGATACGCAGTATTTT
14	-	TRBV2	-	TRBJ2-7	CASIFLPLGYEQYF	TGTGCCAGCATTTTCCTTCCACTGGGCTACGAGCAGTACTTC
14	-	TRBV19	-	TRBJ2-3	CASTESSGTDTQYF	TGTGCCAGTACCGAATCTAGCGGCACAGATACGCAGTATTTT
16	-	TRBV5-4	-	TRBJ1-1	CASSLASTRLNTEAFF	TGTGCCAGCAGCTTGGCGTCTACCCGGTTAAACACTGAAGCTTTCTTT
15	-	TRBV7-6	-	TRBJ2-5	CASSFNTLNGETQYF	TGTGCCAGCAGCTTCAACACCCTAAATGGAGAGACCCAGTACTTC
15	-	TRBV7-8	-	TRBJ1-5	CASSLAFGGGQPQHF	TGTGCCAGCAGCTTAGCCTTTGGGGGTGGTCAGCCCCAGCATTTT
14	-	TRBV2	TRBD1	TRBJ1-2	CASRQGGANYGYTF	TGTGCCAGCAGACAGGGGGGGGCTAACTATGGCTACACCTTC
13	-	TRBV30	-	TRBJ1-5	CAWSVSFPQPQHF	TGTGCCTGGAGTGTAAGTTTTCCCCAGCCCCAGCATTTT
15	-	TRBV28	-	TRBJ1-2	CASSFPPVAGVGYTF	TGTGCCAGCAGTTTCCCCCCGGTTGCAGGGGTAGGCTACACCTTC
18	-	TRBV18	TRBD2	TRBJ2-3	CASSPTGLAGVKPDTQYF	TGTGCCAGCTCACCAACGGGGCTAGCGGGGGTCAAACCGGATACGCAGTATTTT
15	-	TRBV6-1	TRBD1	TRBJ1-2	CASSTHIQGAEGYTF	TGTGCCAGCAGTACCCACATTCAGGGGGCGGAGGGCTACACCTTC
17	-	TRBV4-1	TRBD2	TRBJ2-5	CASSQGWLAGFEETQYF	TGCGCCAGCAGCCAAGGCTGGCTAGCGGGGTTTGAAGAGACCCAGTACTTC
13	-	TRBV5-6	-	TRBJ1-2	CASSLSGVGGYTF	TGTGCCAGCAGCTTGTCAGGGGTGGGTGGCTACACCTTC
15	-	TRBV7-5	-	TRBJ2-5	CVRSCRGDGEETQYF	TGTGTCAGAAGCTGTCGGGGGGACGGGGAAGAGACCCAGTACTTC
15	-	TRBV27	-	TRBJ1-1	CASSFAGAVNTEAFF	TGTGCCAGCAGTTTCGCAGGGGCGGTGAACACTGAAGCTTTCTTT
15	-	TRBV11-2	TRBD1	TRBJ2-1	CASSFFDRVYNEQFF	TGTGCCAGCAGCTTTTTTGACAGGGTCTACAATGAGCAGTTCTTC
14	once	TRBV14	-	TRBJ1-1	CASSPGLPNTEAFF	TGTGCCAGCAGCCCGGGACTACCGAACACTGAAGCTTTCTTT
11	-	TRBV14	-	TRBJ1-1	CASSEDTEAFF	TGTGCCAGCAGCGAAGACACTGAAGCTTTCTTT
16	-	TRBV28	-	TRBJ1-2	CASSPSTGQGLYGYTF	TGTGCCAGCAGCCCCTCCACCGGCCAGGGACTCTATGGCTACACCTTC
15	-	TRBV7-3	-	TRBJ2-2	CASSSGLGNTGELFF	TGTGCCAGCAGTTCGGGGCTAGGGAACACCGGGGAGCTGTTTTTT
17	-	TRBV7-3	-	TRBJ2-7	CASSLIPGQLKRDEQYF	TGTGCCAGCAGCTTAATCCCTGGACAGCTCAAAAGGGACGAGCAGTACTTC
15	few	TRBV4-1	-	TRBJ1-2	CASSQDPGGDYGYTF	TGCGCCAGCAGCCAAGATCCCGGGGGGGACTATGGCTACACCTTC
13	-	TRBV7-2	-	TRBJ2-4	CASSLGDLNIQYF	TGTGCCAGCAGCTTGGGGGACCTAAACATTCAGTACTTC
13	-	TRBV28	-	TRBJ2-7	CASVLRGSYEQYF	TGTGCCAGCGTACTCAGGGGCTCCTACGAGCAGTACTTC
18	once	TRBV29-1	TRBD1	TRBJ1-1	CSFVGKRDRGTMNTEAFF	TGCAGCTTTGTCGGGAAGCGGGACAGGGGGACTATGAACACTGAAGCTTTCTTT
11	-	TRBV6-1	-	TRBJ2-7	CASGQAQEQYF	TGTGCCAGCGGGCAGGCTCAAGAGCAGTACTTC
12	-	TRBV19	TRBD1	TRBJ1-5	CAAKQGNQPQHF	TGTGCCGCCAAACAGGGGAATCAGCCCCAGCATTTT
16	-	TRBV19	TRBD2	TRBJ2-6	CASSIAGGSGANVLTF	TGTGCCAGTAGTATAGCGGGAGGATCTGGGGCCAACGTCCTGACTTTC
12	-	TRBV6-5	-	TRBJ2-7	CASRQGPYEQYF	TGTGCCAGCAGACAGGGACCCTACGAGCAGTACTTC
13	-	TRBV6-1	-	TRBJ1-2	CASRVDSHYGYTF	TGTGCCAGCAGAGTTGACAGCCACTATGGCTACACCTTC
12	-	TRBV2	-	TRBJ1-2	CASSATQDGYTF	TGTGCCAGCAGTGCGACCCAGGATGGCTACACCTTC
14	-	TRBV18	-	TRBJ2-7	CASSPPNLLYEQYF	TGTGCCAGCTCACCACCGAACCTTCTATACGAGCAGTACTTC